The 11 T cell receptor beta chains in this list originate from one sample, sequenced in a study of T cells in Graves' hyperthyroidism and ophthalmopathy. RNA transcripts provided the source from which TCR beta CDR3 regions were amplified. HTBI primers were the set used in a first-round RT-PCR of the TCR CDR3. TCRdb reanalysed the multiplex PCR reads using MiXCR and keeps one entry per CDR3 protein. This table has roughly 400,000 distinct CDR3 sequences, around 15% appearing once. The sequencing input was blood. The receptors originated from a man aged 45-60 years with Graves' ophthalmopathy.

The rearrangement links TRBV5-1 to TRBJ2-7; TRBD2 agrees at 11 bases. Trimming removed 6 bases from V and 2 bases from J; junction bases left unmatched: 7. The CDR3 is made up of 15 amino acids. The germline CDR1 and CDR2 sequences are SGHRS and YFSETQ. In nucleotides, the CDR3 is TGCGCCAGCACGACTAGCGGGACCCCAACCTACGAGCAGTACTTC. As protein: CASTTSGTPTYEQYF.

The chain is built from TRBV10-1 and TRBJ2-1, with unresolved D. CDR1 WNHNN and CDR2 SYGVQD come from the germline V gene (reference sequence). This CDR3 has 13 amino acids. The germline V and J ends were trimmed by 8 bases and 0 bases, with 8 bases remaining between them. The CDR3 DNA reads as TGCGCCAGCGTTGAGGACTCCTACAATGAGCAGTTCTTC. As protein: CASVEDSYNEQFF.

This chain connects TRBV12-3 or TRBV12-4 to TRBJ2-6; 8 bases are a match to TRBD1. The CDR3 covers 15 residues. Trimming took 7 bases from V and 2 from J; bases not matched to a gene: 4. The CDR3 is CASNQGATGANVLTF. The CDR3 region has the DNA TGTGCCAGCAATCAGGGGGCTACTGGGGCCAACGTCCTGACTTTC.

CDR3 region: CASSYGSQETQYF. CDR3 nucleotide sequence: TGTGCCAGCAGTTACGGGTCCCAAGAGACCCAGTACTTC. The chain employs TRBV12-3 or TRBV12-4 and TRBJ2-5; D gene unclear. The CDR3 totals 13 residues. Trimming cost V 4 bases and J 1 base, with 7 bases left between them.

This clonotype turned up a few times. The J gene is TRBJ2-1, the V gene TRBV20-1, with 9 bases that match TRBD1. J lost 8 bases, V lost 4 bases, and 9 bases had no gene match. The CDR3 runs to 14 residues. Germline CDR1 and CDR2: DFQATT and SNEGSKA (reference sequence). The CDR3 spells CSAIRDRVSDEQFF. CDR3 DNA: TGCAGTGCTATTCGGGACAGGGTAAGCGATGAGCAGTTCTTC.

This clonotype came up many times. The chain joins TRBV5-5 to TRBJ1-1; unclear D gene. The length of the CDR3 is 13 residues. Trimming cost V 0 bases and J 1 base, with 4 bases left between them. The V gene's germline CDR1 is SGHKS and CDR2 YYEKEE (reference sequence). Here the CDR3 reads CASSLGENTEAFF. The CDR3, as DNA: TGTGCCAGCAGCTTGGGTGAGAACACTGAAGCTTTCTTT.

Concerning this clonotype: Germline and junction disagree at one end, which may indicate a read error. The rearrangement joins TRBV2 to TRBJ2-3; D unresolved. This CDR3 region has 14 residues. In germline, CDR1 is SNHLY, CDR2 FYNNEI. CDR3 amino acids: CASLGGTFTDTQCF. The CDR3 region has the DNA TGTGCCAGCCTCGGCGGAACCTTCACAGATACGCAGTGTTTT.

This clonotype showed up many times. This chain links TRBV5-5 with TRBJ2-1; D unresolved. CDR1 and CDR2 from the germline V gene are SGHKS and YYEKEE (reference sequence). Trimming removed 1 base from V and 0 bases from J, with 14 bases in between. This CDR3 has 17 amino acids. CDR3 nucleotides: TGTGCCAGCAGCTTGAGTTCCAAGCCGATCTCCTACAATGAGCAGTTCTTC. Protein: CASSLSSKPISYNEQFF. Variable domain in full (rest from reference TRBV5-5 and TRBJ2-1): DAGVTQSPTHLIKTRGQQVTLRCSPISGHKSVSWYQQVLGQGPQFIFQYYEKEERGRGNFPDRFSARQFPNYSSELNVNALLLGDSALYLCASSLSSKPISYNEQFFGPGTRLTVL.

There are a few counts of this clonotype. The CDR3 spells CASSRASGRGETQYF. The CDR3 nucleotides read TGTGCCAGCAGTCGAGCTAGCGGGAGAGGGGAGACCCAGTACTTC. V gene TRBV7-3 combines with J gene TRBJ2-5; 10 bases are shared with TRBD2. The CDR3 extends over 15 amino acids. The germline V gene has CDR1 SGHTA and CDR2 FQGTGA. Trimming took 6 bases from V and 5 from J; bases not matched to a gene: 9.

The V and J genes are TRBV10-3 and TRBJ2-3; no clear D. V dropped 0 bases and J dropped 6 bases, with 16 bases sitting between them. From germline, CDR1 is ENHRY and CDR2 SYGVKD. The CDR3 covers 16 residues. Written as DNA, the CDR3 is TGTGCCATCAGTGAGTCGTTTGTTGACTCAGTGGATACGCAGTATTTT. Its translation: CAISESFVDSVDTQYF.

In this sample, this clonotype turned up many times. The CDR3 sequence: CASSLGLPSYNEQFF. The CDR3 DNA reads as TGTGCCAGCAGCCTCGGACTGCCGTCCTACAATGAGCAGTTCTTC. The chain is built from TRBV3-1 and TRBJ2-1; tentatively, D is TRBD2 (5 bases). Deletions cut 4 bases from V and 1 base from J, with 11 bases between. The germline CDR1 and CDR2 sequences are LGHDT and YNNKEL (reference sequence). This CDR3 spans 15 amino acids.